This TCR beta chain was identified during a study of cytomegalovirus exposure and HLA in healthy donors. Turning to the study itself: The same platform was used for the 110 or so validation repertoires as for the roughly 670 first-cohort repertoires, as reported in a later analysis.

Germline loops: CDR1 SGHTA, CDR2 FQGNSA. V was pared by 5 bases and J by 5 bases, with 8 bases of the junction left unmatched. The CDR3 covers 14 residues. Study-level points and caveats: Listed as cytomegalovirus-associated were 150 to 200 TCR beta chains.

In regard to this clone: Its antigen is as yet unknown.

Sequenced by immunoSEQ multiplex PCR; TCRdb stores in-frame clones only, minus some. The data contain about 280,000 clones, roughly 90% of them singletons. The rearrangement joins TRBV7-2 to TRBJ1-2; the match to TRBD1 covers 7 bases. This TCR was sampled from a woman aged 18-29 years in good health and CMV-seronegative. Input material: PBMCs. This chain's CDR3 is CASSARDSPYGYTF. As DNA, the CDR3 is TGTGCCAGCAGCGCCCGGGACAGCCCTTATGGCTACACCTTC. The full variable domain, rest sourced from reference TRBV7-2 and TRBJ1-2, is GAGVSQSPSNKVTEKGKDVELRCDPISGHTALYWYRQSLGQGLEFLIYFQGNSAPDKSGLPSDRFSAERTGGSVSTLTIQRTQQEDSAVYLCASSARDSPYGYTFGSGTRLTVV.